This record looks at one T cell receptor (beta chain) sequence and its context. Its antigen is not identified. The V gene's germline CDR1 is SGHTA and CDR2 FQGNSA. Trimming shortened V by 7 bases and J by 1 base, and 8 bases separated the two germline ends. This CDR3 is 12 amino acids long. Sequencing was performed with immunoSEQ multiplex PCR; in TCRdb, only in-frame clones are kept and a portion is missing. The sample includes approximately 150,000 clones, roughly 86% seen only once; the top ten take 5% to 5.5%. The data belong to a study of T cell responses to AZD1222 COVID-19 vaccine. Regarding the study as a whole: Only six people who got AZD1222 tested seropositive at baseline. Repertoires in all cases were sampled only once the peak T cell response had passed. When two AZD1222 doses had been given, Spike-specific TCR breadth and depth rose.

The sequence was collected from an adult who received the MenACWY meningococcal vaccine as a control. The rearrangement uses TRBV7-2 and TRBJ2-7; weak D call: TRBD2 (5 bases). Sequencing was performed on peripheral blood, taken 28 days after the second dose of the MenACWY control vaccine. DNA of the CDR3: TGTGCCAGCACTCCGGGGTCCTACGAGCAGTACTTC. It codes for CASTPGSYEQYF.